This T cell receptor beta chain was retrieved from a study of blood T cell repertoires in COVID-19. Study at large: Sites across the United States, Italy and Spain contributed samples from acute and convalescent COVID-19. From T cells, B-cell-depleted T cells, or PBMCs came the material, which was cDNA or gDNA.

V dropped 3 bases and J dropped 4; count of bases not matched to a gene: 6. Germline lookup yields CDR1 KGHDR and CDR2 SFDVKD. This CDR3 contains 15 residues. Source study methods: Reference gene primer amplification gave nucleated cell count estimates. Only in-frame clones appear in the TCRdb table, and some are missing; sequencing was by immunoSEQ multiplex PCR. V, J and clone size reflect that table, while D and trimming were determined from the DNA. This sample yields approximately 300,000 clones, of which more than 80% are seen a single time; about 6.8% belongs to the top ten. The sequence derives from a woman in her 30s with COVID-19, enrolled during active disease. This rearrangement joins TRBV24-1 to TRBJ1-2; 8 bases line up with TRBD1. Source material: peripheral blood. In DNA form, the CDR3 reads TGTGCCACCAGTGATCCAGGGGGCGGCAGCTATGGCTACACCTTC. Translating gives CATSDPGGGSYGYTF.